A single sample gave rise to the 24 T cell receptor beta chains below, sequenced in a study of cytomegalovirus exposure and HLA in healthy donors. Use of 60 Vbeta and 13 Jbeta primers characterized the PCR. Assay used: immunoSEQ multiplex PCR; TCRdb lists only in-frame clones, some missing. Of under 150,000 clones in the sample, over 75% are singletons; the top ten hold around 2.5%. Input material: PBMCs. These receptors came from a male donor in good health and CMV-seronegative.

V gene TRBV9 combines with J gene TRBJ1-4; TRBD1 might be the D (6 bases). This CDR3 has 16 amino acids. Germline V gene lookup returns CDR1 SGDLS and CDR2 YYNGEE. V was trimmed by 3 bases and J by 2 bases, leaving 14 bases between them. The chain's CDR3 is CASSGGLGQTNEKLFF. Here the CDR3 DNA reads TGTGCCAGCAGCGGAGGGTTAGGACAGACTAATGAAAAACTGTTTTTT. Filled out from reference TRBV9 and TRBJ1-4, the complete variable domain reads DSGVTQTPKHLITATGQRVTLRCSPRSGDLSVYWYQQSLDQGLQFLIQYYNGEERAKGNILERFSAQQFPDLHSELNLSSLELGDSALYFCASSGGLGQTNEKLFFGSGTQLSVL.

The chain combines TRBV19 with TRBJ2-7; 7 bases are a match to TRBD1. There are 13 residues in the CDR3. Trimming cost V 5 bases and J 0 bases; bases outside gene matches: 1. Germline values: CDR1 LNHDA, CDR2 SQIVND (reference sequence). CDR3: CASSEGASYEQYF. The CDR3 nucleotides are TGTGCCAGTAGTGAGGGGGCCTCCTACGAGCAGTACTTC. The full variable domain, completed using reference TRBV19 and TRBJ2-7, is DGGITQSPKYLFRKEGQNVTLSCEQNLNHDAMYWYRQDPGQGLRLIYYSQIVNDFQKGDIAEGYSVSREKKESFPLTVTSAQKNPTAFYLCASSEGASYEQYFGPGTRLTVT.

This clone came up a few times. V gene TRBV10-1 combines with J gene TRBJ2-4; 7 bases are a match to TRBD1. This CDR3 contains 13 residues. CDR1 and CDR2 from the germline V gene are WNHNN and SYGVQD (reference sequence). V lost 4 bases and J lost 6; bases outside the gene matches: 3. CDR3 sequence reads: CASSGGQLNIQYF. CDR3 sequence (DNA): TGCGCCAGCAGTGGGGGACAGCTAAACATTCAGTACTTC.

The chain carries TRBV4-1 and TRBJ1-2; D uncertain. The CDR3 runs 16 residues. V was cut by 3 bases and J by 0 bases, with 14 bases left in between. CDR1 is MGHRA, CDR2 YSYEKL, per germline. DNA of the CDR3: TGCGCCAGCAGCCAGCCCACCGCCAGTACTAACTATGGCTACACCTTC. Protein product: CASSQPTASTNYGYTF.

The J gene is TRBJ2-1, the V gene TRBV28; 12 bases line up with TRBD2. Germline CDR1 MDHEN, CDR2 SYDVKM. This CDR3 has 13 residues. V dropped 6 bases and J dropped 9; count of bases not matched to a gene: 3. The CDR3 reads CASSSSGRGEQFF. For the CDR3, the DNA is TGTGCCAGCAGCTCTAGCGGGAGGGGTGAGCAGTTCTTC.

J is TRBJ2-3 and V is TRBV11-3; 12 positions match TRBD2. CDR1 is SGHNT, CDR2 YENEEA, per germline. This CDR3 has 17 residues. Trimming removed 5 bases from V and 4 bases from J; junction bases left unmatched: 10. The CDR3 DNA follows: TGTGCCAGCAGCGCCCGACTAGCGGGAGCCGAGTCAGATACGCAGTATTTT. As protein: CASSARLAGAESDTQYF.

This clone appeared a few times. The chain carries TRBV25-1 and TRBJ1-4; the match to TRBD1 covers 10 bases. In germline, CDR1 is MGHDK, CDR2 SYGVNS. Germline trimming cut 2 bases from V and 5 bases from J; bases unmatched to any gene: 2. CDR3 length: 15 amino acids. CDR3: CASSEGGQGNEKLFF. CDR3 nucleotide sequence: TGTGCCAGCAGTGAAGGGGGACAGGGGAATGAAAAACTGTTTTTT.

The chain joins TRBV27 to TRBJ2-1; TRBD2 matches at 15 bases. Trimming cost V 3 bases and J 4 bases; bases outside gene matches: 4. This CDR3 is built from 17 residues. Germline CDR1 and CDR2: MNHEY and SMNVEV (reference sequence). The CDR3 loop is CASSFGLAGGPYNEQFF. CDR3 nucleotides: TGTGCCAGCAGTTTCGGACTAGCGGGAGGGCCTTACAATGAGCAGTTCTTC.

The CDR3 loop is CASSNLAEDNEQFF. Here the CDR3 DNA reads TGTGCCAGTAGTAACCTAGCGGAAGACAATGAGCAGTTCTTC. V usage is TRBV19 and J usage is TRBJ2-1, with 7 positions matching TRBD2. V was pared by 4 bases and J by 5 bases, with 5 bases of the junction left unmatched. CDR1 and CDR2 (germline): LNHDA, SQIVND (reference sequence). The CDR3 length is 14 residues.

V usage is TRBV27 and J usage is TRBJ2-2, with TRBD1 matching 10 bases. The V and J ends lost 6 bases and 5 bases, in that order; junction bases with no gene match: 3. The CDR3 loop spans 14 amino acids. Germline V lookup: CDR1 MNHEY, CDR2 SMNVEV (reference sequence). Here the CDR3 DNA reads TGTGCCAGCAGATGGACAGGGGGGACCGGGGAGCTGTTTTTT. Its translation is CASRWTGGTGELFF.

The chain is built from TRBV11-3 and TRBJ2-1; TRBD2 matches 8 bases. In germline, CDR1 is SGHNT, CDR2 YENEEA. This CDR3 comprises 15 residues. Unmatched junction bases numbered 10, after V lost 6 bases and J lost 6 bases. The CDR3 is CASRREPGTSNEQFF. The CDR3, as DNA: TGTGCCAGCAGACGCGAACCCGGGACTAGCAATGAGCAGTTCTTC.

This chain joins TRBV28 and TRBJ2-3, with D possibly TRBD2 on 6 matching bases. CDR3 length: 14 amino acids. The germline V gene has CDR1 MDHEN and CDR2 SYDVKM. The germline V and J ends were trimmed by 3 bases and 7 bases, with 14 bases remaining between them. The CDR3: CASSLSDYPHTQYF. The CDR3, as DNA: TGTGCCAGCAGTTTGTCGGACTACCCCCATACGCAGTATTTT. Using reference TRBV28 and TRBJ2-3 for the parts outside the CDR3, the full variable domain is DVKVTQSSRYLVKRTGEKVFLECVQDMDHENMFWYRQDPGLGLRLIYFSYDVKMKEKGDIPEGYSVSREKKERFSLILESASTNQTSMYLCASSLSDYPHTQYFGPGTRLTVL.

V usage is TRBV7-9 and J usage is TRBJ2-6; 7 bases agree with TRBD2. Per the germline V gene, CDR1 is SEHNR and CDR2 is FQNEAQ (reference sequence). V shed 3 bases, J shed 0 bases, and the junction held 8 bases outside the gene matches. This CDR3 has 18 amino acids. CDR3 nucleotide sequence: TGTGCCAGCAGCTTTGCGATAGCGGGTTTCTCTGGGGCCAACGTCCTGACTTTC. Translating gives CASSFAIAGFSGANVLTF. Based on the CDR3 plus reference TRBV7-9 and TRBJ2-6, the full variable domain is DTGVSQNPRHKITKRGQNVTFRCDPISEHNRLYWYRQTLGQGPEFLTYFQNEAQLEKSRLLSDRFSAERPKGSFSTLEIQRTEQGDSAMYLCASSFAIAGFSGANVLTFGAGSRLTVL.

The chain links TRBV7-9 to TRBJ2-7; 10 nucleotides match TRBD2. In germline, CDR1 is SEHNR, CDR2 FQNEAQ (reference sequence). The J segment lost 7 bases and the V segment lost 3 bases, leaving 6 bases of the junction unmatched. This CDR3 is 14 amino acids long. The CDR3 DNA reads as TGTGCCAGCAGCTTTCTAGCGGGAGCGGGTGAGCAGTACTTC. The encoded protein is CASSFLAGAGEQYF. Together with reference TRBV7-9 and TRBJ2-7, the CDR3 gives the full variable domain: DTGVSQNPRHKITKRGQNVTFRCDPISEHNRLYWYRQTLGQGPEFLTYFQNEAQLEKSRLLSDRFSAERPKGSFSTLEIQRTEQGDSAMYLCASSFLAGAGEQYFGPGTRLTVT.

J is TRBJ2-1 and V is TRBV5-6, with a weak D call TRBD1 (5 bases). This CDR3 has 15 residues. The V gene lost 2 bases and the J gene lost 5 bases, with 14 bases spanning the gap. CDR1 is SGHDT, CDR2 YYEEEE, per germline. In DNA form, the CDR3 reads TGTGCCAGCAGCTTTAGCAGACTGGGGCACAATGAGCAGTTCTTC. Translating it yields CASSFSRLGHNEQFF.

V and J are TRBV30 and TRBJ2-7; 7 bases line up with TRBD2. This CDR3 spans 14 amino acids. The trim removed 0 bases at V and 3 bases at J, leaving 5 bases unmatched. Germline V lookup: CDR1 GTSNPN, CDR2 SVGIG (reference sequence). CDR3 nucleotide sequence: TGTGCCTGGAGTGTCTCGGGAGGTGTCTACGAGCAGTACTTC. Its translation: CAWSVSGGVYEQYF. Full variable domain (outside the CDR3, taken from reference TRBV30 and TRBJ2-7): SQTIHQWPATLVQPVGSPLSLECTVEGTSNPNLYWYRQAAGRGLQLLFYSVGIGQISSEVPQNLSASRPQDRQFILSSKKLLLSDSGFYLCAWSVSGGVYEQYFGPGTRLTVT.

This clone has just a few counts. The rearrangement uses TRBV6-5 and TRBJ2-6; D remains unclear. The CDR3 is 13 amino acids. The V end was cut by 7 bases, the J end by 2 bases, with 6 bases between. The germline V gene encodes CDR1 MNHEY and CDR2 SVGAGI. As DNA, the CDR3 is TGTGCCAGCACGAGCCCTGGGGCCAACGTCCTGACTTTC. Amino acids: CASTSPGANVLTF.

The gene calls are TRBV5-1 and TRBJ2-7, with 9 nucleotides matching TRBD1. This CDR3 is 16 amino acids long. The ends lost 4 bases at V and 2 bases at J; junction bases unmatched: 10. Germline CDR1 SGHRS, CDR2 YFSETQ. CDR3: CASSPSLQGAAYEQYF. In DNA, the CDR3 is TGCGCCAGCAGCCCATCCCTACAGGGGGCGGCCTACGAGCAGTACTTC.

The rearrangement links TRBV4-2 to TRBJ2-2; weak D call: TRBD1 (5 bases). The V end lost 4 bases, the J end lost 6 bases, and 21 bases lay between the germline ends. The CDR3 contains 17 residues. Germline CDR1 and CDR2: LGHNA and YNFKEQ. The CDR3 nucleotides are TGTGCCAGCAGCCCCCACGTAGCAGGGTCTTCCGCCGGGGAGCTGTTTTTT. This sequence encodes CASSPHVAGSSAGELFF.

The chain is built from TRBV9 and TRBJ2-7, with TRBD2 matching over 10 bases. The CDR3 is 12 residues long. The germline gives CDR1 SGDLS, CDR2 YYNGEE. With V trimmed by 7 bases and J by 5 bases, 3 bases remained unmatched. In DNA form, the CDR3 reads TGTGCCAGCGGGCTAGCGGGAGACGAGCAGTACTTC. Its translation is CASGLAGDEQYF. The entire variable domain, with the rest obtained from reference TRBV9 and TRBJ2-7, is as follows: DSGVTQTPKHLITATGQRVTLRCSPRSGDLSVYWYQQSLDQGLQFLIQYYNGEERAKGNILERFSAQQFPDLHSELNLSSLELGDSALYFCASGLAGDEQYFGPGTRLTVT.

This clone has a single count. The chain uses TRBV7-2 and TRBJ2-4; 9 bases match TRBD2. Germline CDR1 reads SGHTA; CDR2 reads FQGNSA. The ends lost 7 bases at V and 6 bases at J; junction bases unmatched: 4. There are 13 residues in the CDR3. DNA for the CDR3: TGTGCCAGCAAGATAGCGGGGGCAAACATTCAGTACTTC. It is translated as CASKIAGANIQYF.

This clone was counted only a few times. One end of the junction is discordant with germline, which a read error may explain. The chain is built from TRBV7-9 and TRBJ2-7; the D gene is possibly TRBD1 (6 bases). From germline, CDR1 is SEHNR and CDR2 FQNEAQ (reference sequence). The CDR3 runs to 12 residues. CDR3 in amino acids: CAFRDTSHEQYF. CDR3 nucleotide sequence: TGTGCCTTCCGGGACACCTCCCACGAGCAGTACTTC.

The chain combines TRBV6-5 with TRBJ2-1, with TRBD2 identical over 13 bases. V shed 8 bases, J shed 8 bases, and the junction held 9 bases outside the gene matches. Looked up from germline, CDR1 is MNHEY and CDR2 is SVGAGI. The CDR3 has 15 residues. Here the CDR3 DNA reads TGTGCCAGCGTGATGAGACTAGCGGGAGGACATGAGCAGTTCTTC. Translated, it gives CASVMRLAGGHEQFF.

The chain couples TRBV5-6 to TRBJ2-5; weak D call: TRBD2 (6 bases). The CDR3 loop spans 14 amino acids. V was pared by 6 bases and J by 0 bases, with 12 bases between. Germline CDR1 reads SGHDT; CDR2 reads YYEEEE. CDR3 protein: CASTKGGYQETQYF. The CDR3 DNA reads as TGTGCCAGCACCAAAGGAGGGTACCAAGAGACCCAGTACTTC. The whole variable domain, remainder taken from reference TRBV5-6 and TRBJ2-5, is DAGVTQSPTHLIKTRGQQVTLRCSPKSGHDTVSWYQQALGQGPQFIFQYYEEEERQRGNFPDRFSGHQFPNYSSELNVNALLLGDSALYLCASTKGGYQETQYFGPGTRLLVL.